Included here is one T cell receptor beta chain sequence, with context. Its specificity is unknown. At collection, donors were nominally healthy, but unrecorded immune exposures were probable. The study ran its PCR with 60 Vbeta and 13 Jbeta primers. The assay was immunoSEQ multiplex PCR, and TCRdb's table has in-frame clones only and misses some. The sample shows 90,000 to 110,000 clones, about 78% of them seen only once. This sample is drawn from a study of cytomegalovirus exposure and HLA in healthy donors. Overall study results and limits: Analyzed later, most CMV-associated TCR beta chains appeared HLA-restricted. There were a few CMV-associated chains whose specificity for CMV antigens was confirmed in vitro.

The sample taken for sequencing was PBMCs. The clonotype comes from a young man in good health and CMV-seronegative.

The CDR3 protein is CASSVDQGATEAFF. The CDR3 DNA reads as TGTGCCAGCAGCGTAGACCAGGGGGCCACTGAAGCTTTCTTT. The rearrangement uses TRBV9 and TRBJ1-1; 8 positions match TRBD1. The V segment lost 0 bases and the J segment 4 bases; nucleotides outside the gene matches: 2. The CDR3 has 14 amino acids. Germline V gene lookup returns CDR1 SGDLS and CDR2 YYNGEE.